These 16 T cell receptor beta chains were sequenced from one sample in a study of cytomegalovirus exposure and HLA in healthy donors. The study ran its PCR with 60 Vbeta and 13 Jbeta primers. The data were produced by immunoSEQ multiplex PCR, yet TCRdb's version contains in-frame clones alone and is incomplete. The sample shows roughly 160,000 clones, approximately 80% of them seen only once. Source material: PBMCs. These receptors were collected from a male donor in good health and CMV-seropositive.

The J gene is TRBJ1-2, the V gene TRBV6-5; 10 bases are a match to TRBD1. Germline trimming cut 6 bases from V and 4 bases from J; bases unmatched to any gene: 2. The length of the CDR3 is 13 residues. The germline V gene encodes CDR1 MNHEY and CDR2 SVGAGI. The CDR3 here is CASRTGGTYGYTF. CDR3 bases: TGTGCCAGCAGGACAGGGGGCACCTATGGCTACACCTTC.

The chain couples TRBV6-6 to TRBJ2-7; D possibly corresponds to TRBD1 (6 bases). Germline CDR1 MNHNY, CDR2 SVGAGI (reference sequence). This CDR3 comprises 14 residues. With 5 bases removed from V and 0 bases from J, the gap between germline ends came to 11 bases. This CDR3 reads CASSRTASSYEQYF. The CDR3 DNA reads TGTGCCAGCAGTAGGACAGCCAGCTCCTACGAGCAGTACTTC.

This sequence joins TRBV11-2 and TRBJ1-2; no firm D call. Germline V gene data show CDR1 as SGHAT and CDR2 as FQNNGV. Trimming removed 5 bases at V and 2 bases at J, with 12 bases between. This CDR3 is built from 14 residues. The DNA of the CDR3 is TGTGCCAGCAGCCCGTCGGGTGGGAACTATGGCTACACCTTC. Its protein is CASSPSGGNYGYTF.

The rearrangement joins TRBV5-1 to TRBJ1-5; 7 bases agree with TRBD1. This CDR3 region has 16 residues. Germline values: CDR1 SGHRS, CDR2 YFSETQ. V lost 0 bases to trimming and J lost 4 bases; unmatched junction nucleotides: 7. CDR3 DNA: TGCGCCAGCAGCTTGGACGGTCAGGGGGGTAATCAGCCCCAGCATTTT. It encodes CASSLDGQGGNQPQHF.

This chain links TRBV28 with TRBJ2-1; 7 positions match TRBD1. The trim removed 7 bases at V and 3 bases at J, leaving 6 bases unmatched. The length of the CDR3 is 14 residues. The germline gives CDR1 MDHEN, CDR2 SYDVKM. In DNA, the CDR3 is TGTGCCAGCACCATGACAGGGTACTACAATGAGCAGTTCTTC. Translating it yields CASTMTGYYNEQFF.

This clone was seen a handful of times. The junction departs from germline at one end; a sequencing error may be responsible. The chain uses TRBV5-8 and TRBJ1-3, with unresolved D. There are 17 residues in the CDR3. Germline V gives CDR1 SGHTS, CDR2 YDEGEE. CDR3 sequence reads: CASSQRWEGRSGNTIYF. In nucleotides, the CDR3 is TGCGCCAGCAGCCAACGGTGGGAGGGAAGATCTGGAAACACCATATATTTT. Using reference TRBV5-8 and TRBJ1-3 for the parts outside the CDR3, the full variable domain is EAGVTQSPTHLIKTRGQQATLRCSPISGHTSVYWYQQALGLGLQFLLWYDEGEERNRGNFPPRFSGRQFPNYSSELNVNALELEDSALYLCASSQRWEGRSGNTIYFGEGSWLTVV.

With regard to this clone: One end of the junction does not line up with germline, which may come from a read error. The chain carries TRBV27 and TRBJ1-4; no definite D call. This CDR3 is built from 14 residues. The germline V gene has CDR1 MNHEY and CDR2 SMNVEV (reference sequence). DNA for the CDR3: TGTGCCAGCAGTGCCAAATCAACTGATGAAAAACTGTTTTTT. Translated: CASSAKSTDEKLFF.

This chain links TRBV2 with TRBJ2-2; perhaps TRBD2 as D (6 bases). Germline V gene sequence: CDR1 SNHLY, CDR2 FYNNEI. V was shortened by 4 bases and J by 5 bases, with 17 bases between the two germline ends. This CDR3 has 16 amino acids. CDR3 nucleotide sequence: TGTGCCAGCAGTGTCTTAGCGGCCCCCACGACCGGGGAGCTGTTTTTT. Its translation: CASSVLAAPTTGELFF.

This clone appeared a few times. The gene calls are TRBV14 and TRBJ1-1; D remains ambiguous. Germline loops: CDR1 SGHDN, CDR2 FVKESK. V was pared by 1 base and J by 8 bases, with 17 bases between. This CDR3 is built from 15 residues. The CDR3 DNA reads TGTGCCAGCAGCCAAGGGGCACCGGGATGGAGGGAAGCTTTCTTT. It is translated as CASSQGAPGWREAFF.

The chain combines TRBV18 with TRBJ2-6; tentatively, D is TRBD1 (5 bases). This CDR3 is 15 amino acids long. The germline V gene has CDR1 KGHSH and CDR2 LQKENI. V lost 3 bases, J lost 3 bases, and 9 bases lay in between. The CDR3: CASSPQGSGANVLTF. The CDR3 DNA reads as TGTGCCAGCTCACCCCAGGGCAGTGGGGCCAACGTCCTGACTTTC.

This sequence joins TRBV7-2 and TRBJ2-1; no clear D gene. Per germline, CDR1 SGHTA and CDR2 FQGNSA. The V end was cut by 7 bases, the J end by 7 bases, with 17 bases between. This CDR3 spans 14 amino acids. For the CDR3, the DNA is TGTGCCAGCACCTCAAGGAGTGGTCTAAATGAGCAGTTCTTC. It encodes CASTSRSGLNEQFF.

The CDR3 DNA follows: TGTGCCAGCAGTCAAACAGGGTATATCTCCGGGGAGCTGTTTTTT. Its protein product is CASSQTGYISGELFF. The chain uses TRBV27 and TRBJ2-2; D might be TRBD1 (6 bases). V was shortened by 5 bases and J by 6 bases, with 16 bases between the two germline ends. CDR3 size: 15 residues. Germline CDR1 is MNHEY and CDR2 is SMNVEV (reference sequence).

CDR3: CASSWGGTGTAFF. The CDR3, as DNA: TGTGCCAGTAGTTGGGGGGGGACAGGGACAGCTTTCTTT. V usage is TRBV19 and J usage is TRBJ1-1; 9 bases fit TRBD1. The ends lost 5 bases at V and 10 bases at J; junction bases unmatched: 8. This CDR3 comprises 13 residues. CDR1 is LNHDA, CDR2 SQIVND, per germline (reference sequence).

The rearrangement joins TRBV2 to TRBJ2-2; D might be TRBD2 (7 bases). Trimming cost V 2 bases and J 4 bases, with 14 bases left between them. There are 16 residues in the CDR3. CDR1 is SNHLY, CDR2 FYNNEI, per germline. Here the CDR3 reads CASSENGGGRTGELFF. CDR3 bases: TGTGCCAGCAGTGAAAATGGGGGGGGCCGCACCGGGGAGCTGTTTTTT.

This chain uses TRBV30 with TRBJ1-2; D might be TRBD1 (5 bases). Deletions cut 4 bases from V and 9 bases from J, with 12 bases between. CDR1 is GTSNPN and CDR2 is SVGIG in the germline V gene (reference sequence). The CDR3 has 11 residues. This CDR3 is CAWNQGSSYTF. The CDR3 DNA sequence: TGTGCCTGGAATCAGGGCTCGAGCTACACCTTC.

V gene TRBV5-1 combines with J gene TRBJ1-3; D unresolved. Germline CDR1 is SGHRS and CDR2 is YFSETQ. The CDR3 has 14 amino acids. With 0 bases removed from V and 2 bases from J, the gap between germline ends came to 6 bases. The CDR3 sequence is CASSLDSAGNTIYF. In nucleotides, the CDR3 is TGCGCCAGCAGCTTGGATTCAGCTGGAAACACCATATATTTT.